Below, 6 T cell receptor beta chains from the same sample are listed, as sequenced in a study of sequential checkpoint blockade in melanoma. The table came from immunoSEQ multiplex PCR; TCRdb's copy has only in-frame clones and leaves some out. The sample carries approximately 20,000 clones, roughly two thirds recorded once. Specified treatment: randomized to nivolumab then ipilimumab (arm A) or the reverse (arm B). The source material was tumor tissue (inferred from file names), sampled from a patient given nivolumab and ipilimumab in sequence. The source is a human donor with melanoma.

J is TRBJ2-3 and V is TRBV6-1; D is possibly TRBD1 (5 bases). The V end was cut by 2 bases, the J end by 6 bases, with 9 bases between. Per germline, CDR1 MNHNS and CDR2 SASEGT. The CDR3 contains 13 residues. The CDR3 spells CASSEYAGDTQYF. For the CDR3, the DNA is TGTGCCAGCAGTGAATACGCAGGGGATACGCAGTATTTT.

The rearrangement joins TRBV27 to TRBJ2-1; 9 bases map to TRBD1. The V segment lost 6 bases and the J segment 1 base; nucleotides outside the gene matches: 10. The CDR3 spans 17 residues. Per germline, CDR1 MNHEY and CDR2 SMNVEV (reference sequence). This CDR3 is CASRRNRDRVSYNEQFF. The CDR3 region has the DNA TGTGCCAGCAGGCGCAACCGGGACAGGGTTTCCTACAATGAGCAGTTCTTC.

Here the CDR3 reads CASRGTASNEKLFF. The CDR3 DNA sequence: TGTGCCAGTAGGGGGACAGCCTCGAATGAAAAACTGTTTTTT. The chain joins TRBV19 to TRBJ1-4; 7 bases line up with TRBD1. The V and J ends lost 6 bases and 5 bases, in that order; junction bases with no gene match: 6. This CDR3 is 14 amino acids long. The germline V gene encodes CDR1 LNHDA and CDR2 SQIVND (reference sequence).

The CDR3 DNA reads TGTGCCATCAGTGAGATCGGACTAGCGCGAAATGAGCAGTTCTTC. Protein: CAISEIGLARNEQFF. The chain is built from TRBV10-3 and TRBJ2-1; 9 bases map to TRBD2. This CDR3 region has 15 residues. The germline gives CDR1 ENHRY, CDR2 SYGVKD. J lost 7 bases, V lost 2 bases, and 6 bases had no gene match.

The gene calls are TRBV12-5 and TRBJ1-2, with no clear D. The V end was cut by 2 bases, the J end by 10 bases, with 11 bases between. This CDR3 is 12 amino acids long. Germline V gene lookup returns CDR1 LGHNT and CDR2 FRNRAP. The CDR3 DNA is TGTGCTAGTGGTTTGACCGCGGGGAACTACACCTTC. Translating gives CASGLTAGNYTF.

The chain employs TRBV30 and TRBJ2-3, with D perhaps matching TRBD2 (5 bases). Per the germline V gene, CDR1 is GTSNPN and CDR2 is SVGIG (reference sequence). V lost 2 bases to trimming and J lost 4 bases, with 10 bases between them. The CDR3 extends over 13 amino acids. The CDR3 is CAWSLGLPDTQYF. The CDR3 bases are TGTGCCTGGAGTTTAGGACTGCCAGATACGCAGTATTTT.